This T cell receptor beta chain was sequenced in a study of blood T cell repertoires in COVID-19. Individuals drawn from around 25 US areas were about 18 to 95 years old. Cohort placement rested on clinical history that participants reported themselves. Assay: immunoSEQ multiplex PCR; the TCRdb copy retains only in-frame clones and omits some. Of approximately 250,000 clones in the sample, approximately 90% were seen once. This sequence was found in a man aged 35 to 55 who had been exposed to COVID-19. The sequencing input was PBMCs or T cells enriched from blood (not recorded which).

CDR3 region: CASSRSLGGGNTEAFF. CDR3 DNA: TGCGCCAGCAGCCGGTCCCTCGGGGGGGGAAACACTGAAGCTTTCTTT. V and J are TRBV4-3 and TRBJ1-1, with D tentatively TRBD1 (5 bases). Germline loops: CDR1 LGHNA, CDR2 YSLEER. The CDR3 totals 16 residues. V dropped 4 bases and J dropped 2 bases, with 17 bases sitting between them.